The entry below gives a single TCR beta chain sequence along with its context. The antigen it recognizes is unknown. These reads were obtained on an Illumina HiSeq 2000. The TCR beta cDNA libraries were made using 5'RACE template switching, a step that added both a universal primer site and unique molecular identifiers. cDNA synthesis was primed from the TCR beta constant segment, followed by two successive PCR amplification steps. As for the original processing: MIGEC was used to demultiplex reads and group reads by UMI, and MiTCR was used to assemble and quantify clonotypes. To exclude erroneous sequences, only TCR cDNA sequences supported by at least two reads were retained. Downstream repertoire analysis used the tcR package, and clonotypes were matched across fractions by CDR3 nucleotide sequence plus V segment. VDJmatch was used to annotate antigen specificity against VDJdb, with one amino acid substitution allowed in CDR3. TCRdb reprocessed the reads and assigns one entry to each CDR3 protein sequence, leaving out DNA. None of the V and J calls come from the authors' own analysis; TCRdb made them. This sample's table carries about half a million distinct CDR3 sequences. More than 1.4% of the sample is in the top ten clones.

The germline V gene specifies SGHNT as CDR1 and YENEEA as CDR2. The CDR3 holds 17 amino acids from the cysteine to the phenylalanine. There is no recorded DNA. HCMV serostatus was determined by detecting HCMV-specific IgG in serum with a commercial ELISA kit. Peripheral blood mononuclear cells were isolated from blood by Ficoll density gradient centrifugation. The data stem from a study of T cells expressing NK-cell markers (dated by TCRdb to the early 2020s). For the wider study: Three sorted T-cell subsets (CD3+CD56+NKG2C+, CD3+CD56+NKG2C- and CD3+CD56-NKG2C+) from roughly 8 donors had their TCR beta-chain repertoires profiled. Seven of the eight sequenced donors were HCMV-seropositive and one was HCMV-seronegative. Randomly selected healthy volunteers, three men and five women, were used as the eight sequenced donors. Sequencing of the libraries produced 2 x 150 bp reads on Illumina HiSeq 2000/2500, MiSeq or NextSeq.

On the study overall, not on this receptor specifically: Whether the expanded NKG2C-expressing T cell clones were specific for HCMV antigens was left unclear. Those dominant clonotypes were again the most abundant among CD3+CD56-NKG2C+ cells in a few donors, at about 28.3-60.1%. In roughly 6 donors, the dominant CD3+CD56+NKG2C+ clonotypes ranked among the top 10 CD8+ clonotypes, making up roughly 1.0-7.0% of CD8+ T cells.

This receptor chain uses TRBV11-3 and TRBJ2-2. The TCR was taken from a woman aged 50 to 65 in good health. Donor details come from another sample of the same person, matched by shared clones. Sequenced: blood T cells: a sorted CD56 or NKG2C T cell subset, CD4+ or CD8+ T cells, or bulk PBMC T cells (not recorded which). The CDR3 reads as follows: CASTLQPTAGSTGELFF.